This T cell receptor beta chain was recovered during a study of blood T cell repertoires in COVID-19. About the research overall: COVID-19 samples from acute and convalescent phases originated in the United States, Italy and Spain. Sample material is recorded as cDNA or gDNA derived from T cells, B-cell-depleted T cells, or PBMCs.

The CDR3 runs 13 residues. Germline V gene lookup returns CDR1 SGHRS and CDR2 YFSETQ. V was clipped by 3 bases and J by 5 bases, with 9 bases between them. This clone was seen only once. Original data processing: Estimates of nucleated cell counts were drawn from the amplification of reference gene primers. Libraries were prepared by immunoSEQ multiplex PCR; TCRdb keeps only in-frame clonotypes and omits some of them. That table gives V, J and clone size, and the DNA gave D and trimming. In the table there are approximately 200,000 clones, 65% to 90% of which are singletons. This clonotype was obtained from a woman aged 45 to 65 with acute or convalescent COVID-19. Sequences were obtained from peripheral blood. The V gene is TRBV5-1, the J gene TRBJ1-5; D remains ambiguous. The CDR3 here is CASSWTGYQPQHF. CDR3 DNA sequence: TGCGCCAGCAGCTGGACTGGATATCAGCCCCAGCATTTT.